This TCR beta chain was sequenced during a study of shared clonotypes between healthy human individuals. The germline gives CDR1 SNHLY, CDR2 FYNNEI. V lost 6 bases to trimming and J lost 3 bases; unmatched junction nucleotides: 3. The length of the CDR3 is 13 residues. Data came from immunoSEQ multiplex PCR; TCRdb stores just in-frame clones and leaves some out. The table has 2 million to 2.5 million clones, 92% seen once. The TCR comes from a man younger than 35 in good health. Some clones in this sample may be carry-over from other donors' samples. Sequenced: naive CD4+ T cells from PBMCs. Regarding subset: CD45RA+ positively selected. This rearrangement joins TRBV2 to TRBJ2-7; 9 positions match TRBD1. CDR3 sequence: CASRGTGIYEQYF. CDR3 sequence (DNA): TGTGCCAGCAGGGGGACAGGGATCTACGAGCAGTACTTC.